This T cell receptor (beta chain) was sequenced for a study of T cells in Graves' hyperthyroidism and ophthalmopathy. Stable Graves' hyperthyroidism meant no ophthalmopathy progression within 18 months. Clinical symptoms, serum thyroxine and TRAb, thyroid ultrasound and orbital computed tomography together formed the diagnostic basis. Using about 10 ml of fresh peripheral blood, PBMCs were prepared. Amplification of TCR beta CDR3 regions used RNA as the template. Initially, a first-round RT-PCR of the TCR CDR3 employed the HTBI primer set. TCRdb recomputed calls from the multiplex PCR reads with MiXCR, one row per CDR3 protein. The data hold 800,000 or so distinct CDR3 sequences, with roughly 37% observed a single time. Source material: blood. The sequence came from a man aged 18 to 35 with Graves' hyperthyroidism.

DNA of the CDR3: TGTGCCATCAGTGACAACAGGGGAACACACTATGGCTACACCTTC. Its translation: CAISDNRGTHYGYTF. This rearrangement joins TRBV10-3 to TRBJ1-2, with TRBD1 matching 7 bases. The trim removed 3 bases at V and 3 bases at J, leaving 7 bases unmatched. The CDR3 spans 15 residues. CDR1 and CDR2 from the germline V gene are ENHRY and SYGVKD.